What follows describes a single TCR beta chain. Its antigen remains unidentified. Generated by immunoSEQ multiplex PCR, the TCRdb table keeps only in-frame clones and is missing some. The data contain roughly 95,000 clones, 90% to 95% of them seen just once; the ten biggest clones take up 2.5% to 3.5%. This sample was included in a study of T cell responses to AZD1222 COVID-19 vaccine. Points from the study as a whole: Two AZD1222 administrations were followed by greater Spike-specific TCR breadth and depth. The donors showed a predominance of white British ancestry and of females, with possible underestimation of clonal diversity.

Second-dose timings of about 4 or about 12 weeks were pooled. With V trimmed by 2 bases and J by 7 bases, 3 bases remained unmatched. This CDR3 has 14 amino acids. CDR1 SGDLS and CDR2 YYNGEE come from the germline V gene. This TCR was sampled from an adult who received the AZD1222 COVID-19 vaccine. This material consisted of peripheral blood, taken 28 days after the second AZD1222 dose. The gene calls are TRBV9 and TRBJ2-3; 11 nucleotides match TRBD2. The CDR3 here is CASSVSGGANTQYF. In nucleotides, the CDR3 is TGTGCCAGCAGCGTTAGCGGGGGGGCGAATACGCAGTATTTT.